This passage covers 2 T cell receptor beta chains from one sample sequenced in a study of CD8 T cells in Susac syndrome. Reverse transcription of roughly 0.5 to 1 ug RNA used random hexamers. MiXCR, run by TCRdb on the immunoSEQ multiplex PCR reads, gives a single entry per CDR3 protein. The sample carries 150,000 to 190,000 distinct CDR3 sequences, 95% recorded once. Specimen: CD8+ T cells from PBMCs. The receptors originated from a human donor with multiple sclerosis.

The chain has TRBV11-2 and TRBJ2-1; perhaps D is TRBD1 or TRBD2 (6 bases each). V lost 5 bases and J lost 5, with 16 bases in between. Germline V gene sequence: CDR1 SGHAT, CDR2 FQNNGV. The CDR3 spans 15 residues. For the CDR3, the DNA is TGTGCCAGCAGCCCCCATGTGGGGGGCCACAATGAGCAGTTCTTC. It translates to CASSPHVGGHNEQFF.

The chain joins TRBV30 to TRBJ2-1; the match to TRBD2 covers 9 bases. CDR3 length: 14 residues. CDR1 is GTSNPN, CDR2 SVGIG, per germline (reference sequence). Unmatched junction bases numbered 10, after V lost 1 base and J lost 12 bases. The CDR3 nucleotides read TGTGCCTGGAGTGCGAGCGGGGGGCACGAAGGGCAGTTCTTC. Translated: CAWSASGGHEGQFF.